This TCR beta chain was identified during a study of PD-L1 blockade in urothelial cancer (dated by TCRdb to the late 2010s). In the study overall: All patients started therapy in about 2014 and received atezolizumab 1,200 mg intravenously every 3 weeks. About 85% of the roughly 29 patients were males with bladder-origin urothelial cancer, and about 65% of the roughly 30 reported a prior smoking history. An ECOG performance status of 0 or 1 was recorded for the patients, and 0 to 3 prior chemotherapy regimens had been received by the patients. Blood samples were analyzed at 3 weeks after treatment start (second dose) and at 6 weeks after treatment start. Blood samples yielded a median of about 150,000 T cells and roughly 83,000 unique TCRs, with median clonality 0.080. Somatic, immune and clinical correlates of response to PD-L1 blockade with atezolizumab in urothelial cancer were the focus of an exploratory multi-omic analysis. Pretreatment tumor samples and matched peripheral blood, collected serially before and after atezolizumab treatment, underwent TCR sequencing. Durable clinical benefit was defined as progression-free survival longer than 6 months, and TCR features were also tested against progression-free and overall survival. In the same patients, whole exome sequencing and RNA sequencing of pretreatment tumors were performed in addition to TCR sequencing. Durable clinical benefit was achieved by nine patients and was not achieved by 20 patients. Under 30 patients had pretreatment blood TCR-seq, some 25 had at least one posttreatment blood collection, and some 25 had tumor TCR-seq. Summary of the overall study and its limitations: Improved progression-free and overall survival was found to be associated with pretreatment peripheral blood TCR clonality below the median. At 3 weeks after the start of treatment, tumor-associated TCR clones in peripheral blood had expanded more in patients with durable benefit (n ≈ 20, p = 0.022). Because the sample size was small (n = 29) and many of the analyses were exploratory, the results are meant to be hypothesis-generating.

The intended sense of this specimen's time point label: peripheral blood 6 weeks after treatment start. A cohort of approximately 30 patients with locally advanced or metastatic urothelial carcinoma, treated at Memorial Sloan Kettering on a trial protocol, was included. Peripheral blood mononuclear cells were collected pretreatment and during treatment, with between 1 and 8 total time points per patient. The Qiagen DNeasy Blood extraction kit was used to purify genomic DNA from total PBMCs and from tumor samples. PBMCs were collected pretreatment and during treatment and were isolated and stored as previously described. The trim is 3 bases for V and 2 bases for J, with a gap of 13 bases between the germline ends. The germline V gene (reference sequence) yields SEHNR for CDR1 and FQNEAQ for CDR2. From its cysteine to its phenylalanine, the CDR3 spans 15 amino acids. The only DNA kept is the CDR3, 45 bases in frame from the first base.

Note on this clone: It has no known antigen specificity. It has no much larger one-base neighbor in the sample; base qualities were not kept.

Synthetic TCR analog templates were spiked into each PCR so that absolute template abundance could be estimated from read counts. The immunoSEQ assay was used to amplify TCRbeta CDR3 regions from genomic DNA with bias-controlled V and J gene primers. Rearranged TCRbeta segments were sequenced at approximately 20X coverage. Per the original workflow: Sequencing errors were corrected by clustering, and CDR3s were annotated against IMGT so that V, D and J genes could be assigned. Downstream analyses used only productive TCRbeta rearrangements and left out out-of-frame or stop-codon sequences. Clonality was calculated as one minus the Shannon entropy normalized by the log of the number of unique productive sequences. Fisher's exact test with Benjamini-Hochberg correction, using a cutoff of adjusted p below 0.01, was how clones that differed between time points or between blood and tumor were identified. The immuneACCESS repertoire file appears here via TCRdb, limited to in-frame rearrangements. These files lack a portion of the clones; in checked studies, under half of the deficit traces to unresolved V genes, and the cause of the others is not known. The V and J calls and clone size come from that table; D and trimming were worked out from the DNA. The sample records around 110,000 clones, about 89% of which are singletons. The top ten clones comprise over 1.5% of the sample.

The sequencing used PBMCs, collected around atezolizumab (anti-PD-L1) treatment. This chain joins TRBV7-9 to TRBJ2-5; TRBD1 is a weak D gene call, 6 bases matching. The TCR originated in a man aged 55 to 70 with urothelial cancer. The bases read TGTGCCAGCAGCTTTTTCAGGGGTCCACAAGAGACCCAGTACTTC. Its product reads: CASSFFRGPQETQYF. With the portions outside the CDR3 filled from the reference TRBV7-9 and TRBJ2-5 genes, the complete variable region becomes DTGVSQNPRHKITKRGQNVTFRCDPISEHNRLYWYRQTLGQGPEFLTYFQNEAQLEKSRLLSDRFSAERPKGSFSTLEIQRTEQGDSAMYLCASSFFRGPQETQYFGPGTRLLVL.